This TCR beta chain stems from a study of cytomegalovirus exposure and HLA in healthy donors. The PCR made use of 60 Vbeta and 13 Jbeta primers. Profiling relied on immunoSEQ multiplex PCR, and the TCRdb table lists in-frame clones only, not all of them. The sample yields some 120,000 clones, around 79% seen once. Trimming removed 6 bases from V and 8 bases from J; junction bases left unmatched: 14. CDR3 length: 15 amino acids. Per the germline V gene, CDR1 is ENHRY and CDR2 is SYGVKD. The receptor comes from a woman between 40 and 50 years old in good health and CMV-seropositive. V usage is TRBV10-3 and J usage is TRBJ1-2, with TRBD1 matching 8 bases. Sequencing was performed on PBMCs. The CDR3 nucleotides are TGTGCCATCAGGGTTAGTGGACAGGGAGGAGAGGGCTACACCTTC. Translated, it gives CAIRVSGQGGEGYTF.